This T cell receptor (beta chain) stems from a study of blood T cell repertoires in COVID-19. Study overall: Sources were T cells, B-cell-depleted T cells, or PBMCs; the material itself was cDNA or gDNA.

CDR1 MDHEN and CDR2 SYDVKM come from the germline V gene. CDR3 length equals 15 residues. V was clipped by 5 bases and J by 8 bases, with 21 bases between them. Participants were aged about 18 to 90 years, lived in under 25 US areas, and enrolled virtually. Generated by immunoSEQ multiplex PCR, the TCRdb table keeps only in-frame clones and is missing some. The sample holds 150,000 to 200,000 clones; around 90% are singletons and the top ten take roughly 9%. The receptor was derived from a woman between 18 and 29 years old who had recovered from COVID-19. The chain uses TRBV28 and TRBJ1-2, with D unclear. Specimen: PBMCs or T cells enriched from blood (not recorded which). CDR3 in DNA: TGTGCCAGCAGTCCCGGAGGCATAACCGTCTGGGGCTACACCTTC. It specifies CASSPGGITVWGYTF.